A single sample gave rise to the 25 T cell receptor beta chains below, sequenced in a study of patients and donors after allogeneic stem cell transplantation. Via MiXCR, TCRdb re-called the RT-PCR reads, giving one row per CDR3 protein. The sample has about 410,000 distinct CDR3 sequences; under 20% are singletons. What was sequenced was blood, either unsorted or a sorted T cell fraction (not recorded which). These TCRs come from a human donor who was either an allogeneic HSCT recipient or a stem cell or donor lymphocyte infusion donor (not recorded which). It is not recorded whose cells these are; they may come from a transplant donor.

This clonotype was picked up a small number of times. This sequence may be a read error, since a much larger clone differs from it by one base. The chain combines TRBV5-1 with TRBJ2-5; unclear D gene. Trimming cost V 0 bases and J 5 bases, with 11 bases left between them. The length of the CDR3 is 14 residues. Germline-derived CDR1 and CDR2 are SGHRS and YFSETQ. In nucleotides, the CDR3 is TGCGCCAGCAGCTTGGGGCCCTTCGGGGAGACCCAGTACTTC. As protein: CASSLGPFGETQYF.

This clonotype was detected a few times. J is TRBJ1-2 and V is TRBV20-1; no clear D gene. Per germline, CDR1 DFQATT and CDR2 SNEGSKA (reference sequence). The CDR3 spans 13 residues. The V and J ends lost 2 bases and 3 bases respectively, with 10 bases between them. The DNA of the CDR3 is TGCAGTGCTAGAAATACAGACGACTATGGCTACACCTTC. Translating it yields CSARNTDDYGYTF.

In its sample, this clonotype was seen many times. The genes are TRBV5-1 and TRBJ2-1; possibly TRBD1 for D (7 bases). Germline V gene data show CDR1 as SGHRS and CDR2 as YFSETQ. There are 17 residues in the CDR3. Trimming took off 0 bases at V and 4 bases at J, with 17 bases between the two ends. The CDR3 bases are TGCGCCAGCAGCTTGGCCGGAGGGGACAGTTATTACAATGAGCAGTTCTTC. The encoded protein is CASSLAGGDSYYNEQFF.

This clonotype turned up a few times. The rearrangement uses TRBV11-3 and TRBJ2-1; 15 bases agree with TRBD2. V shed 5 bases and J 9 bases; nucleotides not matched to a gene: 8. Germline V gives CDR1 SGHNT, CDR2 YENEEA. The length of the CDR3 is 16 residues. CDR3 sequence (DNA): TGTGCCAGCAGCAAAGGACTAGCGGGAGGGCGGAGTGAGCAGTTCTTC. Translating gives CASSKGLAGGRSEQFF.

This clonotype was observed many times. This chain joins TRBV5-1 and TRBJ1-1; a weak D match, TRBD1 (5 bases). From germline, CDR1 is SGHRS and CDR2 YFSETQ. The CDR3 is 13 residues long. The germline V and J ends were trimmed by 1 base and 6 bases, with 10 bases remaining between them. The CDR3 nucleotides read TGCGCCAGCAGCTTGCAAGGGGCGGCTGAAGCTTTCTTT. Amino acid sequence: CASSLQGAAEAFF.

This clonotype was seen a handful of times. This rearrangement joins TRBV3-1 to TRBJ2-1; a weak D match, TRBD1 (6 bases). The germline V gene has CDR1 LGHDT and CDR2 YNNKEL (reference sequence). This CDR3 comprises 13 residues. V lost 4 bases, J lost 5 bases, and 9 bases lay in between. CDR3 amino acids: CASSLRDNNEQFF. Written as DNA, the CDR3 is TGTGCCAGCAGCCTAAGGGACAACAATGAGCAGTTCTTC.

This chain connects TRBV7-2 to TRBJ1-6, with 10 bases that match TRBD1. The ends lost 5 bases at V and 9 bases at J; junction bases unmatched: 10. The germline V gene encodes CDR1 SGHTA and CDR2 FQGNSA. CDR3 size: 16 residues. Written as DNA, the CDR3 is TGTGCCAGCAGCCTACAGGACAGGGGGTTGGGTTCACCCCTCCACTTT. Protein: CASSLQDRGLGSPLHF.

V and J are TRBV4-2 and TRBJ1-1; maybe TRBD1 (6 bases). V was trimmed by 0 bases and J by 6 bases, leaving 14 bases between them. The CDR3 totals 15 residues. Germline V gene data show CDR1 as LGHNA and CDR2 as YNFKEQ. CDR3 in DNA: TGTGCCAGCAGCCAAGATGAGGGGGAGGTCCCTGAAGCTTTCTTT. This gives the protein CASSQDEGEVPEAFF.

This clonotype showed up just a few times. The chain joins TRBV27 to TRBJ2-1; 7 nucleotides agree with TRBD2. CDR1 is MNHEY and CDR2 is SMNVEV in the germline V gene (reference sequence). J was trimmed by 4 bases and V by 2 bases; bases with no gene match: 8. The CDR3 length is 16 residues. CDR3 nucleotides: TGTGCCAGCAGTTTACGGGGCGGGAGCTGGTACAATGAGCAGTTCTTC. Translation gives CASSLRGGSWYNEQFF.

This chain connects TRBV20-1 to TRBJ2-2, with 7 bases lining up with TRBD2. Germline CDR1 DFQATT, CDR2 SNEGSKA (reference sequence). V shed 3 bases and J 4 bases; nucleotides not matched to a gene: 11. This CDR3 region has 16 residues. Written as DNA, the CDR3 is TGCAGTGCTAGGAGGGTAACGGGAGGCCTCACCGGGGAGCTGTTTTTT. Its protein product is CSARRVTGGLTGELFF.

This rearrangement joins TRBV20-1 to TRBJ2-2; 11 nucleotides match TRBD2. V dropped 6 bases and J dropped 3; count of bases not matched to a gene: 3. The CDR3 has 14 residues. Germline CDR1 is DFQATT and CDR2 is SNEGSKA (reference sequence). In DNA form, the CDR3 reads TGCAGTGCCAGTAGCGGGGGGGACACCGGGGAGCTGTTTTTT. Translation gives CSASSGGDTGELFF.

In its sample, this clonotype was seen a few times. The chain carries TRBV14 and TRBJ1-5, with a possible D match to TRBD1 (5 bases). V was pared by 0 bases and J by 3 bases, with 12 bases between. Germline CDR1 and CDR2: SGHDN and FVKESK. The CDR3 covers 16 residues. In DNA, the CDR3 is TGTGCCAGCAGCCAAGATAAACCAGGGCTCAATCAGCCCCAGCATTTT. This translates into CASSQDKPGLNQPQHF.

The chain couples TRBV5-1 to TRBJ2-7, with 11 bases identical to TRBD2. This CDR3 has 18 residues. Germline loops: CDR1 SGHRS, CDR2 YFSETQ. Unmatched junction bases numbered 17, after V lost 5 bases and J lost 4 bases. CDR3 protein: CASRSTGRLLAGEYEQYF. The CDR3 DNA is TGCGCCAGCAGATCGACGGGCAGGCTACTAGCGGGAGAGTACGAGCAGTACTTC.

This clonotype was seen a few times. The chain uses TRBV13 and TRBJ2-1; weak D call: TRBD1 (5 bases). The CDR3 sequence is 13 residues long. V was trimmed by 5 bases and J by 10 bases, leaving 15 bases between them. CDR1 is PRHDT and CDR2 is FYEKMQ in the germline V gene (reference sequence). The CDR3 sequence: CASSLDRRQEQFF. CDR3 nucleotide sequence: TGTGCCAGCAGCCTAGACAGACGCCAGGAGCAGTTCTTC. The entire variable domain, with the rest obtained from reference TRBV13 and TRBJ2-1, is as follows: AAGVIQSPRHLIKEKRETATLKCYPIPRHDTVYWYQQGPGQDPQFLISFYEKMQSDKGSIPDRFSAQQFSDYHSELNMSSLELGDSALYFCASSLDRRQEQFFGPGTRLTVL.

In this sample, this clonotype turned up a few times. CDR3 sequence (DNA): TGTGCCAGCAGCGGTGGGCCCCTTGATGGCGAGCAGTACTTC. Translation gives CASSGGPLDGEQYF. The chain has TRBV5-6 and TRBJ2-7; no reliable D call. Germline lookup yields CDR1 SGHDT and CDR2 YYEEEE. This CDR3 region has 14 residues. The V gene lost 4 bases and the J gene lost 6 bases, with 17 bases spanning the gap.

This clonotype came up many times. The chain links TRBV5-1 to TRBJ2-1; TRBD2 aligns across 10 bases. The CDR3 runs to 16 residues. Per germline, CDR1 SGHRS and CDR2 YFSETQ. The junction had 6 bases not matched to a gene; V was cut back by 2 bases and J by 4 bases. The CDR3 DNA sequence: TGCGCCAGCAGCTTCTTGGCAGCGGGAGGGTACAATGAGCAGTTCTTC. It encodes CASSFLAAGGYNEQFF.

This clonotype was seen only a few times. This CDR3 reads CAIQGPLGELFF. The CDR3 DNA follows: TGTGCCATACAGGGTCCCCTGGGGGAGCTGTTTTTT. The chain is built from TRBV24-1 and TRBJ2-2; maybe TRBD1 (6 bases). V lost 11 bases, J lost 8 bases, and 14 bases lay in between. This CDR3 has 12 residues. Germline V gene sequence: CDR1 KGHDR, CDR2 SFDVKD.

The chain uses TRBV20-1 and TRBJ2-4, with 7 bases lining up with TRBD1. J was trimmed by 1 base and V by 4 bases; bases with no gene match: 7. The CDR3 is 15 amino acids. Germline V gives CDR1 DFQATT, CDR2 SNEGSKA (reference sequence). The CDR3 DNA reads TGCAGTGCTACACTGACAGGGACCGCCAAAAACATTCAGTACTTC. As protein: CSATLTGTAKNIQYF.

V gene TRBV9 combines with J gene TRBJ2-1; 9 positions match TRBD2. V gave up 0 bases and J gave up 0 bases; unmatched junction bases: 10. CDR3 length: 19 residues. Germline V gene sequence: CDR1 SGDLS, CDR2 YYNGEE. CDR3 coding DNA: TGTGCCAGCAGCGTAGAGTTGGGGACTAGCAGAATCTCCTACAATGAGCAGTTCTTC. It codes for CASSVELGTSRISYNEQFF.

V gene TRBV2 combines with J gene TRBJ2-3; TRBD1 or TRBD2 may be the D gene (5 bases each). The CDR3 extends over 14 amino acids. V lost 8 bases, J lost 4 bases, and 16 bases lay in between. The germline gives CDR1 SNHLY, CDR2 FYNNEI. CDR3 sequence: CASGWGKWSDTQYF. Written as DNA, the CDR3 is TGTGCCAGCGGTTGGGGGAAGTGGTCAGATACGCAGTATTTT.

The gene calls are TRBV4-1 and TRBJ2-7; 7 bases map to TRBD1. This CDR3 is 15 amino acids long. The germline gives CDR1 MGHRA, CDR2 YSYEKL. The trim removed 3 bases at V and 2 bases at J, leaving 7 bases unmatched. The CDR3 region is CASSHPVTGTYEQYF. CDR3 nucleotide sequence: TGCGCCAGCAGCCACCCCGTGACAGGGACCTACGAGCAGTACTTC.

This chain joins TRBV27 and TRBJ2-1, with D perhaps TRBD2 (6 bases). The CDR3 totals 15 residues. V lost 3 bases and J lost 10, with 19 bases in between. Germline values: CDR1 MNHEY, CDR2 SMNVEV (reference sequence). The CDR3 spells CASSFSGSTEGEQFF. CDR3 in DNA: TGTGCCAGCAGTTTCAGCGGGTCCACGGAAGGGGAGCAGTTCTTC.

A few counts support this clonotype. CDR3 region: CASSDSDRGNQPQHF. DNA for the CDR3: TGTGCCAGCAGTGACTCGGACAGGGGCAATCAGCCCCAGCATTTT. The chain recombines TRBV2 with TRBJ1-5; 8 nucleotides agree with TRBD1. With 3 bases clipped from V and 2 bases from J, the junction kept 3 bases outside the gene matches. The CDR3 loop spans 15 amino acids. Germline loops: CDR1 SNHLY, CDR2 FYNNEI.

This chain joins TRBV4-3 and TRBJ2-7; D call uncertain. The ends were cut back, 1 base at V and 2 bases at J, with 12 bases in the middle. The V gene's germline CDR1 is LGHNA and CDR2 YSLEER. The CDR3 is made up of 15 amino acids. The CDR3 region is CASSQVVGGPYEQYF. The CDR3 coding sequence is TGCGCCAGCAGCCAAGTCGTCGGCGGCCCCTACGAGCAGTACTTC.

Only a few counts were recorded for this clonotype. Here the CDR3 reads CASSQIQVGEQYF. CDR3 nucleotides: TGTGCCAGCAGCCAAATACAGGTCGGCGAGCAGTACTTC. The gene calls are TRBV3-1 and TRBJ2-7, with D possibly being TRBD1 (5 bases). The CDR3 is made up of 13 amino acids. Germline loops: CDR1 LGHDT, CDR2 YNNKEL (reference sequence). V gave up 2 bases and J gave up 6 bases, with 11 bases separating them.